This is a list of T cell receptor beta chains from one sample in a study of blood T cell repertoires in COVID-19. Repertoires were generated with immunoSEQ multiplex PCR, while TCRdb's copy carries only in-frame clones and drops some. The data contain nearly 80,000 clones, around 90% of them singletons. Sequenced material: peripheral blood. The receptors stem from a woman older than 75 with acute or convalescent COVID-19. CDR3s leave out the opening cysteine and the closing phenylalanine or tryptophan.

J gene: TRBJ1-1; V gene: TRBV5-4; CDR3 protein: AIGQMNTEAF
J gene: TRBJ1-2; V gene: TRBV6-2/TRBV6-3; CDR3 protein: ASSQGTYGYT
J gene: TRBJ1-5; V gene: TRBV19; CDR3 protein: ASSITQGGNQPQH
J gene: TRBJ2-7; V gene: TRBV28; CDR3 protein: ASGFSRFEQY
J gene: TRBJ1-3; V gene: TRBV5-5; CDR3 protein: ASSFYPGTGNTIY
J gene: TRBJ1-2; V gene: TRBV5-6; CDR3 protein: ASSSRGHLPHGYT
J gene: TRBJ1-1; V gene: TRBV7-2; CDR3 protein: ASNLFQGGGTTEAF
J gene: TRBJ1-2; V gene: TRBV5-4; CDR3 protein: ASRREGADYGYT
J gene: TRBJ2-1; V gene: TRBV5-1; CDR3 protein: ASSLWGLAGGEQF
J gene: TRBJ2-7; V gene: TRBV15; CDR3 protein: ATSRGLSYEQY
J gene: TRBJ2-2; V gene: TRBV15; CDR3 protein: ATSRDRDRPSGELF
J gene: TRBJ2-3; V gene: TRBV19; CDR3 protein: ASSIGYRGPDTQY
J gene: TRBJ2-1; V gene: TRBV18; CDR3 protein: ASSPGQGLVNEQF
J gene: TRBJ1-3; V gene: TRBV5-1; CDR3 protein: ASSLGSGGNTIY
J gene: TRBJ2-3; V gene: TRBV27; CDR3 protein: ASRTATDTQY
J gene: TRBJ2-2; V gene: TRBV5-4; CDR3 protein: ASSQQGSTGELF
J gene: TRBJ2-7; V gene: TRBV2; CDR3 protein: ASSRESYEQY
J gene: TRBJ1-1; V gene: TRBV5-1; CDR3 protein: ASSLGQDTEAF
J gene: TRBJ2-1; V gene: TRBV4-1; CDR3 protein: ASSQDGTSGNNEQF
J gene: TRBJ2-1; V gene: TRBV27; CDR3 protein: ASTGGGANEQF
J gene: TRBJ1-6; V gene: TRBV19; CDR3 protein: ASRPDRANSPLH
J gene: TRBJ2-2; V gene: TRBV18; CDR3 protein: ASSTRTGELF
J gene: TRBJ1-2; V gene: TRBV7-2; CDR3 protein: ASSWDRATSGYT
J gene: TRBJ2-5; V gene: TRBV5-1; CDR3 protein: ASRLAGGRDQETQY
J gene: TRBJ2-7; V gene: TRBV12-5; CDR3 protein: ASGLGDTDSYEQY
J gene: TRBJ2-1; V gene: TRBV11-3; CDR3 protein: ASSPSGTGRENEQF
J gene: TRBJ2-7; V gene: TRBV2; CDR3 protein: ASSGIFASSYEQY
J gene: TRBJ1-2; V gene: TRBV2; CDR3 protein: ARQGGGYT
J gene: TRBJ1-6; V gene: TRBV2; CDR3 protein: ASSATGGGSPLH
J gene: TRBJ2-7; V gene: TRBV27; CDR3 protein: ASSSGLAGGYYEQY
J gene: TRBJ1-1; V gene: TRBV5-1; CDR3 protein: ASSRGQGGEAF
J gene: TRBJ1-6; V gene: TRBV9; CDR3 protein: ASTAGDPTSPLH
J gene: TRBJ1-3; V gene: TRBV6-5; CDR3 protein: ASSSTGAGNTIY
J gene: TRBJ1-6; V gene: TRBV18; CDR3 protein: ASSPVTLNSPLH
J gene: TRBJ2-2; V gene: TRBV29-1; CDR3 protein: SVVFGTTTGELF